This T cell receptor (beta chain) was captured by sequencing in a study of cytomegalovirus exposure and HLA in healthy donors. The CDR3 contains 16 residues. J was trimmed by 5 bases and V by 7 bases; bases with no gene match: 15. The germline V gene has CDR1 SQVTM and CDR2 ANQGSEA. Profiled with immunoSEQ multiplex PCR; TCRdb holds only in-frame clones, not every one. The profile shows about 140,000 clones, approximately 90% of them singletons. This chain uses TRBV29-1 with TRBJ1-4, with 8 bases identical to TRBD1. The receptor comes from a man aged 18 to 29 in good health and CMV-seronegative. Input material: PBMCs. CDR3 residues: CSARGDRIGANEKLFF. For the CDR3, the DNA is TGCAGCGCCCGTGGGGACAGGATAGGGGCCAATGAAAAACTGTTTTTT.